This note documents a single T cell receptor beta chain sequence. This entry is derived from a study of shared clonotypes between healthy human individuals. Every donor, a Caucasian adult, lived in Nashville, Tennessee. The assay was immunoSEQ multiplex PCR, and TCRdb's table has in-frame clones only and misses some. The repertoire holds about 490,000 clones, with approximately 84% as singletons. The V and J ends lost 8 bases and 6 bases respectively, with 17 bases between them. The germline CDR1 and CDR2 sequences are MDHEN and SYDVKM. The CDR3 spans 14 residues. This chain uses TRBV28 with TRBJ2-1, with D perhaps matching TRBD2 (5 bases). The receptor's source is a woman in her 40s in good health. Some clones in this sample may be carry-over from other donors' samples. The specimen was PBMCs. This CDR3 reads CASDPISGSNEQFF. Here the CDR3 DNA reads TGTGCCAGCGATCCCATTAGTGGGAGCAATGAGCAGTTCTTC.